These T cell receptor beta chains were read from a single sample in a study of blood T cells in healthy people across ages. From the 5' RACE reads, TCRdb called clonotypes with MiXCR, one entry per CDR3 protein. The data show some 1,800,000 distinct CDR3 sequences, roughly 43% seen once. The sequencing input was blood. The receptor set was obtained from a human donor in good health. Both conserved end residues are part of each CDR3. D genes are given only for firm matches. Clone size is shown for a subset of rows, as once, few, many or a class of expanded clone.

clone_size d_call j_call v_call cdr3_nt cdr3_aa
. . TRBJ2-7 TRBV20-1 TGCAGTGCTAGAGATTTCAGAGGGGCCGGGTTATCCTACGAGCAGTACTTC CSARDFRGAGLSYEQYF
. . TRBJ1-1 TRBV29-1 TGCAGCGTTGGAGACAGTAAAGCTTTCTTT CSVGDSKAFF
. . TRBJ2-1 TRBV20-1 TGCAGTACTCCCCTCCGAGCCTCCTACAATGAGCAGTTCTTC CSTPLRASYNEQFF
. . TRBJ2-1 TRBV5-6 TGTGCCAGCAAATCACAGGGCTACGAGCAGTTCTTC CASKSQGYEQFF
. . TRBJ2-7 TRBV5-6 TGTGCCAGCAGCGATGATACAGGGCACTACGAGCAGTACTTC CASSDDTGHYEQYF
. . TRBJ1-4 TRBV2 TGTGCCAGCAGTGAAGGCCGCCCCGGAAAACTGTTTTTT CASSEGRPGKLFF
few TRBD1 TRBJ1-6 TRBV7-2 TGTGCCAGCAGGGCACAGTGGGACAGGAATTCACCCCTCCACTTT CASRAQWDRNSPLHF
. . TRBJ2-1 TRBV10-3 TGTGCCGTGACTAGCGACAAACAGGGGAATGAGCAGTTCTTC CAVTSDKQGNEQFF
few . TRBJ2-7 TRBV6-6 TGTGCCAGCAGTTACCGTAACTCCCACGAGCAGTACTTC CASSYRNSHEQYF
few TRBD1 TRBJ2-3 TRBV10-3 TGTGCCATCACAGGGGGCAACACAGATACGCAGTATTTT CAITGGNTDTQYF
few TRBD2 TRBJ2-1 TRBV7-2 TGTGCCAGCAGCTTAGAAAGCGGGGGTGCATCCTACAATGAGCAGTTCTTC CASSLESGGASYNEQFF
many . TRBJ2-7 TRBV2 TGTGCCAGCAGAATAGGGGCCGAGCAGTACTTC CASRIGAEQYF
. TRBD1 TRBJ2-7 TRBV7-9 TGTGCCAGCAGCTTTCCAAGGGACAGCCCCAACTACGAGCAGTACTTC CASSFPRDSPNYEQYF
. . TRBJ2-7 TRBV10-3 TGTGCCATCAGTGCACGGGGCGAGCAGTACTTC CAISARGEQYF
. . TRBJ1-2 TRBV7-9 TGTGCCAGCAGCTTCGGTCGTGACGACGGCTACACCTTC CASSFGRDDGYTF
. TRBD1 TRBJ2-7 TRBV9 TGTGCCAGCAGCGTAGGTGTGGACAGGTCCTACGAGCAGTACTTC CASSVGVDRSYEQYF
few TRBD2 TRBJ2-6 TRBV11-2 TGTGCCAGCAGCTTAGTCCCGGGAGGACCCGACGTCCTGACTTTC CASSLVPGGPDVLTF
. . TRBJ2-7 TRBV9 TGTGCCAGCAGCGTAGGTGTCTGGGAGGACGGCTACGAGCAGTACTTC CASSVGVWEDGYEQYF
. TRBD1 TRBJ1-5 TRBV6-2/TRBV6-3 TGTGCCAGCAGTTATGTGGGACAGGGGCCCGAGTGGAGCAATCAGCCCCAGCATTTT CASSYVGQGPEWSNQPQHF
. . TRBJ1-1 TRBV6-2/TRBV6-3 TGTGCCAGCAGTTGGCCCTATGGCGGGGGCGTAACGGCTTTCTTT CASSWPYGGGVTAFF
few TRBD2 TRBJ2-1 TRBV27 TGTGTCAGCAGGCGGGGGGGCAAGCAGTTCTTC CVSRRGGKQFF
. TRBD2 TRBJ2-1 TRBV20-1 TGCAGTGTGGGGGGTAGACTAGCGGGGGTCGGGGGCAATGAGCAGTTCTTC CSVGGRLAGVGGNEQFF
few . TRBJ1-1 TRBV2 TGTGCCAACAATCGGGTTCTTCGGACTGAAGCTTTCTTT CANNRVLRTEAFF
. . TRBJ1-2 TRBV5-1 TGCGCCAGCAGCTTGGAGATCAGGGGTTGGGGTCGCTCTGGCTACACCTTC CASSLEIRGWGRSGYTF
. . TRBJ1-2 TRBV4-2 TGTGCCAGCAGCCAAGTCTCGCTGGGGGGTCCTGGCTATGGCTACACCTTC CASSQVSLGGPGYGYTF
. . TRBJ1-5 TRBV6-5 TGTGCCAGCAGTTTCAACAGGGTGGGGCCCCAGCATTTT CASSFNRVGPQHF
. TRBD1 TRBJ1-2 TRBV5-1 TGCGCCAGCAGCGCGGGACAGCCAACCTATGGCTACACCTTC CASSAGQPTYGYTF
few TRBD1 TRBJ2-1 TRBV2 TGTGCCAGCAGTCAACAGGGGGCGGGCAATGAGCAGTTCTTC CASSQQGAGNEQFF
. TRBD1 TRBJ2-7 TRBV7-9 TGTGCCAGCAGCTCGACAGGGACCCGCTACGAGCAGTACTTC CASSSTGTRYEQYF
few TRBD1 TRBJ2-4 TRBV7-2 TGTGCCAGCAGCTTAGGGGACGGACAGGGTAGGACCAAAAACATTCAGTACTTC CASSLGDGQGRTKNIQYF
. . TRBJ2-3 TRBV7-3 TGTGCCAGCAGCGCCGGCCAACTTACCACGCAGTATTTT CASSAGQLTTQYF
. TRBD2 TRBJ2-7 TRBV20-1 TGCAGTGCCCGCGGACTAGCGGGGGTAAGCTCCTACGAGCAGTACTTC CSARGLAGVSSYEQYF
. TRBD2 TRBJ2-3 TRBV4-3 TGCACCAGCAGCCAAGGGTCGGCATCGCTAGCGGGAGATACGCAGTATTTT CTSSQGSASLAGDTQYF
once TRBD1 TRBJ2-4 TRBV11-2 TGTGCCAGCAGCTTAGAGGACAGGGTTTACTTC CASSLEDRVYF
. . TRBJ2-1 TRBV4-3 TGCGCCAGCAGCCAAGATATAGAGAGGCGGCGGGAGCAGTTCTTC CASSQDIERRREQFF
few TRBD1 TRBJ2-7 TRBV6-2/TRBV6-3 TGTGCCAGCAGTTACTCGAAAATTGGGACAGCGGCCAACGAGCAGTACTTC CASSYSKIGTAANEQYF
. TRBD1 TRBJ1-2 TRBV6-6 TGTGCCAGCAGTTACCAGCAGACAGGGTACACCTTC CASSYQQTGYTF
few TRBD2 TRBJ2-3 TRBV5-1 TGCGCCAGCAGCTCACTAGCGGCCTCTAGCACAGATACGCAGTATTTT CASSSLAASSTDTQYF
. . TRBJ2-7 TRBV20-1 TGCAGTGCTATTAGGTCCCCTGCCACATTAGGGGAAGACGAGCAGTACTTC CSAIRSPATLGEDEQYF
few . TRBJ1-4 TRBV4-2 TGTGCCAGCAGCCAAGATATGAACGCGAGGGAAAAACTGTTTTTT CASSQDMNAREKLFF
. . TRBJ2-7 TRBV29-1 TGCAGCGTTGAAACGCAGGGAAGCTCCTACGAGCAGTACTTC CSVETQGSSYEQYF
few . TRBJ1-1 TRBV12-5 TGTGCTAGTGGTTTGGAAGGGACGCGGCTCGACGCTTTCTTT CASGLEGTRLDAFF
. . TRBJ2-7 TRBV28 TGTGCCAGCGTGCAGGGGGGAGCCTACGAGCAGTACTTC CASVQGGAYEQYF
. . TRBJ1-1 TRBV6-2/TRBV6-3 TGTGCCAGCAGATCCCCACTTGGGCCCGAATTGAACACTGAAGCTTTCTTT CASRSPLGPELNTEAFF
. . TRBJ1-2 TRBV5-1 TGCGCCAGCAGCTTGGAGTGGAGCTTTAGTTACTATGGCTACACCTTC CASSLEWSFSYYGYTF
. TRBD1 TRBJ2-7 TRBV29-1 TGCAGCGTTGCGGGGGGACAGGGGGCCTACGAGCAGTACTTC CSVAGGQGAYEQYF
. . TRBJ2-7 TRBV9 TGTGCCAGCAGCCTACACCCCGCTGGGGGCCTCTCCTACGAGCAGTACTTC CASSLHPAGGLSYEQYF
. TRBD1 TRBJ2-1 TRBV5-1 TGTGCCAGCAGCGCCGGGACAGACAATGAGCAGTTCTTC CASSAGTDNEQFF
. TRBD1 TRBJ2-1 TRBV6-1 TGTGCCAGCGGACAGGGTCTGAACAATGAGCAGTTCTTC CASGQGLNNEQFF
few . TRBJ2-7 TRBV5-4 TGTGCCAGCAGCTTGTTCGGAGGCACCCGCTCCTACGAGCAGTACTTC CASSLFGGTRSYEQYF
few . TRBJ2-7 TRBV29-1 TGCAGCGTGGCCCCACAGGGACCCTACGAGCAGTACTTC CSVAPQGPYEQYF
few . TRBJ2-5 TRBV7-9 TGTGCCAGCAGCTCTGATAGCGGCTCAGGGACCCAGTACTTC CASSSDSGSGTQYF
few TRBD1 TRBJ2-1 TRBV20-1 TGCAGTGCCCACCTGGACAGGGTATCCTACAATGAGCAGTTCTTC CSAHLDRVSYNEQFF
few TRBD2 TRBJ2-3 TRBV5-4 TGTGCCAGCAGCCGAGCCGAGCGGGGGACCACAGATACGCAGTATTTT CASSRAERGTTDTQYF
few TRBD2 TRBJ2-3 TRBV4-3 TGCGCCAGCAGCCGAATAGCGGGGGAGGGGGATACGCAGTATTTT CASSRIAGEGDTQYF
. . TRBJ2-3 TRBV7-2 TGTGCCAGCAGCTTACGTCTCAGGAACACAGATACGCAGTATTTT CASSLRLRNTDTQYF
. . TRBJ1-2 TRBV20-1 TGCAGTTCATCGGGGGACGTCTATGGCTACACCTTC CSSSGDVYGYTF
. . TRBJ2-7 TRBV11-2 TGTGCCAGCAGCTTAGCTATCGGCGGGGTTTACGAGCAGTACTTC CASSLAIGGVYEQYF
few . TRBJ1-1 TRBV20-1 TGCAGTGCTAGTCGTGTGCCTGAAGCTTTCTTT CSASRVPEAFF
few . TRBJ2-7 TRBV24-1 TGTGCCACCAGTGATACAATGACCTACGAGCAGTACTTC CATSDTMTYEQYF